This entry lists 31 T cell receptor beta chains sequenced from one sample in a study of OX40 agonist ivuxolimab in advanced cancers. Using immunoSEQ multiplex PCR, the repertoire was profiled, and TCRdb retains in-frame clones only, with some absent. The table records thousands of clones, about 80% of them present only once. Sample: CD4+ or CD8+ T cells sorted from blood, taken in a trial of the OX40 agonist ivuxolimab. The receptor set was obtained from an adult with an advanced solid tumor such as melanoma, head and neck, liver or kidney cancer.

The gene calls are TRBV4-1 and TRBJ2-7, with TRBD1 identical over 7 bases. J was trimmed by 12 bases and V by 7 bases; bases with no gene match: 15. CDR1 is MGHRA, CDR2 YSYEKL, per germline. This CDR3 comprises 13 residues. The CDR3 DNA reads TGCGCCAGCACCGGTAAAGGGGGCCTTGTCTGGTACTTC. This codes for CASTGKGGLVWYF.

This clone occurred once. The CDR3 coding sequence is TGTGCCAGCAGCGTAGAGACGGGCGAGCAGTACTTC. This sequence encodes CASSVETGEQYF. The chain combines TRBV9 with TRBJ2-7; D is unclear. CDR3 length: 12 residues. Germline loops: CDR1 SGDLS, CDR2 YYNGEE. Between the trimmed V and J ends, which lost 0 bases and 6 bases, there was a span of 7 bases. Together with reference TRBV9 and TRBJ2-7, the CDR3 gives the full variable domain: DSGVTQTPKHLITATGQRVTLRCSPRSGDLSVYWYQQSLDQGLQFLIQYYNGEERAKGNILERFSAQQFPDLHSELNLSSLELGDSALYFCASSVETGEQYFGPGTRLTVT.

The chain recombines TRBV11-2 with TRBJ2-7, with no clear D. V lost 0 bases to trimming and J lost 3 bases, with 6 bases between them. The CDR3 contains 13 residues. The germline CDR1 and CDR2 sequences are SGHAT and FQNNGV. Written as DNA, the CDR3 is TGTGCCAGCAGCTTAGATCGGAACTACGAGCAGTACTTC. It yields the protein CASSLDRNYEQYF.

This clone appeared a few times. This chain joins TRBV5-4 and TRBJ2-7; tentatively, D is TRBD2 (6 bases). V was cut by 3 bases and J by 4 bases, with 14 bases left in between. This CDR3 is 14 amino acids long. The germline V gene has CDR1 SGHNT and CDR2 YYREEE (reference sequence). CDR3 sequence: CASSSGVLQYEQYF. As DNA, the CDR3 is TGTGCCAGCAGCTCGGGGGTGTTACAGTACGAGCAGTACTTC.

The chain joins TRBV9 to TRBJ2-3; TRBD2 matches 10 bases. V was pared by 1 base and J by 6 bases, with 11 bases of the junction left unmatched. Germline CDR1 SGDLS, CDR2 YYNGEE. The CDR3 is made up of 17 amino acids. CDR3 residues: CASSVRGSGGPGDTQYF. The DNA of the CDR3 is TGTGCCAGCAGCGTAAGGGGTAGCGGGGGGCCCGGCGATACGCAGTATTTT.

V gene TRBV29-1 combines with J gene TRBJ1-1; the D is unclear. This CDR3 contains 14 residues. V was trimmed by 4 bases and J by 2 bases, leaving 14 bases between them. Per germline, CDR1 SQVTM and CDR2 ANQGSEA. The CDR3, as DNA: TGCAGCGTTGCTCGCGGGAGTCTAAACACTGAAGCTTTCTTT. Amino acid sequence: CSVARGSLNTEAFF.

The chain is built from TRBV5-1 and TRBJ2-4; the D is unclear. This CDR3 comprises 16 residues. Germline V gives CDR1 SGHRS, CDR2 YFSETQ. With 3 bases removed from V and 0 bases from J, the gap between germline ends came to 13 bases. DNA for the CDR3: TGCGCCAGCAGCTCTGCGGCGGCCGCAGCCAAAAACATTCAGTACTTC. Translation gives CASSSAAAAAKNIQYF.

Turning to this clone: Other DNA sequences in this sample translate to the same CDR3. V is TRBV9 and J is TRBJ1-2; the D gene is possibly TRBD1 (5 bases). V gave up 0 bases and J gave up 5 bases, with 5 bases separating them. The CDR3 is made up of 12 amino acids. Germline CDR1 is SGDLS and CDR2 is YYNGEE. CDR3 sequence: CASSVEGYGYTF. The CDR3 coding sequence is TGTGCCAGCAGCGTAGAGGGGTATGGCTACACCTTC.

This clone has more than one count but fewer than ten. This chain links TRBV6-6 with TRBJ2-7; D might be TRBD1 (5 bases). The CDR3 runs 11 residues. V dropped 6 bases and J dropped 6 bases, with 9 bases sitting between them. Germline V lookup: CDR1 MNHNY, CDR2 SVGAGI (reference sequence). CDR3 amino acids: CASSPDSEQYF. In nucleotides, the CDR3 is TGTGCCAGCAGCCCTGACAGCGAGCAGTACTTC.

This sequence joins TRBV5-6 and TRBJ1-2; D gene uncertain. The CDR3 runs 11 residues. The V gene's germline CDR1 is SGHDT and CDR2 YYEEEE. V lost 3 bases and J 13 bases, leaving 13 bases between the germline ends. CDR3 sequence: CASSWGSRLTF. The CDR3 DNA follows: TGTGCCAGCAGCTGGGGAAGCCGGCTCACCTTC.

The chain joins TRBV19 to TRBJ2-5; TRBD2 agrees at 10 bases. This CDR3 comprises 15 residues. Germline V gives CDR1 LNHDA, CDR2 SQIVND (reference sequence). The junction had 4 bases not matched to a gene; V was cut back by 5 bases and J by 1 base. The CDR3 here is CASSPSGGVQETQYF. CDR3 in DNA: TGTGCCAGTAGTCCGAGCGGGGGGGTCCAAGAGACCCAGTACTTC.

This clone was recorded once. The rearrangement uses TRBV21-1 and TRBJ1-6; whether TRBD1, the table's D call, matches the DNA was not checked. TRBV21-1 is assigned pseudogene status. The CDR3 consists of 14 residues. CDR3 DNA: TGTGCCAGCAGCAACCGGGACAAATATTCACCCCTCCACTTT. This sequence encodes CASSNRDKYSPLHF.

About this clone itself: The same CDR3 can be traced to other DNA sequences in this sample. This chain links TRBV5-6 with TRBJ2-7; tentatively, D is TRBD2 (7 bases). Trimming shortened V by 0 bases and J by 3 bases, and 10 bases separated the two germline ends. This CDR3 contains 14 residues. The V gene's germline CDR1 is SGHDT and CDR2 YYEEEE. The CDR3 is CASSLGEGGYEQYF. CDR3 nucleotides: TGTGCCAGCAGCTTGGGGGAGGGGGGCTACGAGCAGTACTTC.

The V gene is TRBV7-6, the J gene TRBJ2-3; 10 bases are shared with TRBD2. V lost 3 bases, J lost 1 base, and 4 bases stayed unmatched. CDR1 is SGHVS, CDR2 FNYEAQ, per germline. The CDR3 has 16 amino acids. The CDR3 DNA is TGTGCCAGCAGCTTCCTCCTAGCGGGGGGCACAGATACGCAGTATTTT. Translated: CASSFLLAGGTDTQYF. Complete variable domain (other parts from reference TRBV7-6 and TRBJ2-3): GAGVSQSPRYKVTKRGQDVALRCDPISGHVSLYWYRQALGQGPEFLTYFNYEAQQDKSGLPNDRFSAERPEGSISTLTIQRTEQRDSAMYRCASSFLLAGGTDTQYFGPGTRLTVL.

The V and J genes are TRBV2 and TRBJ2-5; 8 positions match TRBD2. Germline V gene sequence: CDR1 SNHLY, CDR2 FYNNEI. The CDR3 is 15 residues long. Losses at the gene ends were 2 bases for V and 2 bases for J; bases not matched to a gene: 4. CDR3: CASSEIAGPQETQYF. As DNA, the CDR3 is TGTGCCAGCAGTGAAATAGCGGGGCCTCAAGAGACCCAGTACTTC. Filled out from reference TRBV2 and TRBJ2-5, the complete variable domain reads EPEVTQTPSHQVTQMGQEVILRCVPISNHLYFYWYRQILGQKVEFLVSFYNNEISEKSEIFDDQFSVERPDGSNFTLKIRSTKLEDSAMYFCASSEIAGPQETQYFGPGTRLLVL.

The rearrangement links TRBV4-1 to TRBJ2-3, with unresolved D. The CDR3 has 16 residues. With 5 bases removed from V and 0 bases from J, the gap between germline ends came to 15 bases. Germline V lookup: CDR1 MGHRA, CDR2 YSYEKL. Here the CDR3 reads CASSYSWHLSTDTQYF. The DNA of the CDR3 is TGCGCCAGCAGCTACTCTTGGCACCTCAGCACAGATACGCAGTATTTT.

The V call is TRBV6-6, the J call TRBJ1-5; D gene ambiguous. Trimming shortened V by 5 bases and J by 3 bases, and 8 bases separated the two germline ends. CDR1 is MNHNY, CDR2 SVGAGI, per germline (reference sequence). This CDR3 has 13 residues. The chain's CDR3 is CASSSGTNQPQHF. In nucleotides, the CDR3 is TGTGCCAGCAGTAGTGGTACCAATCAGCCCCAGCATTTT.

DNA of the CDR3: TGTGCCAGCAGCGTAGGGGGGCAGCCCCAGCATTTT. Its protein product is CASSVGGQPQHF. This chain uses TRBV9 with TRBJ1-5; a possible D gene is TRBD1 (5 bases). Germline-derived CDR1 and CDR2 are SGDLS and YYNGEE. Between the trimmed V and J ends, which lost 0 bases and 7 bases, there was a span of 5 bases. This CDR3 region has 12 residues.

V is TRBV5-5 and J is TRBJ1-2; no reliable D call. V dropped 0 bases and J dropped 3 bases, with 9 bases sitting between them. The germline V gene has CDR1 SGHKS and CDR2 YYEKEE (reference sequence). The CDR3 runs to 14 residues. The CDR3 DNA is TGTGCCAGCAGCTTGGACCGGTCTTACTATGGCTACACCTTC. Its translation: CASSLDRSYYGYTF.

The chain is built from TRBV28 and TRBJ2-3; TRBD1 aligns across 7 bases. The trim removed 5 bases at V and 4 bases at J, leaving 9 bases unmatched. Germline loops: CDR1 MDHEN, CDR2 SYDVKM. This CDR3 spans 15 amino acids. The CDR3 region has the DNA TGTGCCAGCAGTCATGACAGGGCCATAGCAGATACGCAGTATTTT. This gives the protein CASSHDRAIADTQYF.

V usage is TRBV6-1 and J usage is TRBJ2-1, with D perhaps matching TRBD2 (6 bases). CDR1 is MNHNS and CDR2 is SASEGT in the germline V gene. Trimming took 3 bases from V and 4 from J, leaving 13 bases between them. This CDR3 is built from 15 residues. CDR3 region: CASSDGIADYNEQFF. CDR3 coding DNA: TGTGCCAGCAGTGATGGGATAGCGGATTACAATGAGCAGTTCTTC.

The CDR3 sequence is CASSQESNYGYTF. Here the CDR3 DNA reads TGCGCCAGCAGCCAAGAATCTAACTATGGCTACACCTTC. The J gene is TRBJ1-2, the V gene TRBV4-3; D uncertain. Germline CDR1 LGHNA, CDR2 YSLEER. Between the trimmed V and J ends, which lost 0 bases and 0 bases, there was a span of 2 bases. The CDR3 contains 13 residues.

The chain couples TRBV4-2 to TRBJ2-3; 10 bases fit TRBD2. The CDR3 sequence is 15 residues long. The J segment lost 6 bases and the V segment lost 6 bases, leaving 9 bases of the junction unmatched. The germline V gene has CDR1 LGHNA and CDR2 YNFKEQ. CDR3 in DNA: TGTGCCAGCAGGCCAGCGGGGGGGGCCCAGGATACGCAGTATTTT. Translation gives CASRPAGGAQDTQYF.

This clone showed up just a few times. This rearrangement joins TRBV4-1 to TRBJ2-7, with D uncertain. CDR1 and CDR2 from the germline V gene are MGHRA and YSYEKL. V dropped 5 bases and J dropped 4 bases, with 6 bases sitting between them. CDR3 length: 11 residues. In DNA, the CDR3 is TGCGCCAGCAGCGAAGGGTACGAGCAGTACTTC. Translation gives CASSEGYEQYF.

The CDR3 reads CASSLGPNEQFF. For the CDR3, the DNA is TGTGCCAGCAGTTTAGGGCCCAATGAGCAGTTCTTC. The chain uses TRBV27 and TRBJ2-1; D is ambiguous. The germline V and J ends were trimmed by 2 bases and 6 bases, with 5 bases remaining between them. The germline V gene encodes CDR1 MNHEY and CDR2 SMNVEV (reference sequence). The CDR3 length is 12 residues.

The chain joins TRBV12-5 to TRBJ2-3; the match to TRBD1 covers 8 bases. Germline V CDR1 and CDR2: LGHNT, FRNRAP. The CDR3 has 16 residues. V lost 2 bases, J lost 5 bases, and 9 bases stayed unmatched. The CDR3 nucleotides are TGTGCTAGTGGTTTGCCGACAGGGGTGATTGGAGATACGCAGTATTTT. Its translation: CASGLPTGVIGDTQYF.

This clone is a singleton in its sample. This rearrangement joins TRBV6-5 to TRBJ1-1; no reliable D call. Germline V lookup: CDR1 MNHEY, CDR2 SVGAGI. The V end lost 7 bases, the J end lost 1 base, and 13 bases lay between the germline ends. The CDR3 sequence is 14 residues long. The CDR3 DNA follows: TGTGCCAGCAATAGACGGACCGGGAACACTGAAGCTTTCTTT. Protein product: CASNRRTGNTEAFF.

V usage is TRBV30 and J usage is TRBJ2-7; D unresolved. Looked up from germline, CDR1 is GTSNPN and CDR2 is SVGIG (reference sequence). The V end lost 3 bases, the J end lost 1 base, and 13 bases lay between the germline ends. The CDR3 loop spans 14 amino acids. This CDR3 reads CAWRQKRYSYEQYF. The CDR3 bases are TGTGCCTGGAGGCAAAAAAGATATTCCTACGAGCAGTACTTC.

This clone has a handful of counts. CDR3 in DNA: TGCGCCAGCAGTTCATCACAGGGCCAAGAATCACCCCTCCACTTT. Its translation: CASSSSQGQESPLHF. The rearrangement links TRBV5-1 to TRBJ1-6; D might be TRBD1 (6 bases). Germline V gene data show CDR1 as SGHRS and CDR2 as YFSETQ. V shed 5 bases and J shed 10 bases, with 19 bases lying between them. The CDR3 is 15 residues long.

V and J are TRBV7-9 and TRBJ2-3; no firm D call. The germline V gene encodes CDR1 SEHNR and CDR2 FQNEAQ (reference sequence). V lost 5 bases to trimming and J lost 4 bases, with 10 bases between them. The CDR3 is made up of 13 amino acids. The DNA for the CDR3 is TGTGCCAGCAGCCCATACGTGGCAGATACGCAGTATTTT. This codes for CASSPYVADTQYF.

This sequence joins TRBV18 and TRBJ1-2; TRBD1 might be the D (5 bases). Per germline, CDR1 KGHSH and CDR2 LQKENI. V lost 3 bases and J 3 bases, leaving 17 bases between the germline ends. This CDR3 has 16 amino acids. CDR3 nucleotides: TGTGCCAGCTCACCTTCCCCCCAGGGTCGCGACTATGGCTACACCTTC. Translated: CASSPSPQGRDYGYTF.